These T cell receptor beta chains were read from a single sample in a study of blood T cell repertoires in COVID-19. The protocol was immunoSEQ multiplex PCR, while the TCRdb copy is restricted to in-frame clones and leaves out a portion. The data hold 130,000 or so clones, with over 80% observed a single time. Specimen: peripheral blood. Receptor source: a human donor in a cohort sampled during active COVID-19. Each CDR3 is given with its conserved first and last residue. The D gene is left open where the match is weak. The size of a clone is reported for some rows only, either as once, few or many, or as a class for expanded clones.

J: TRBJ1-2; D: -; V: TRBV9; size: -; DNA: TGTGCCAGCAGCGTGTCCCCCGCGAACTATGGCTACACCTTC; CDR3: CASSVSPANYGYTF
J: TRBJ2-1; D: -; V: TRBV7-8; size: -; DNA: TGTGCCAGTACCCCCAGACAGAGACCCGAAGACAATGAGCAGTTCTTC; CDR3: CASTPRQRPEDNEQFF
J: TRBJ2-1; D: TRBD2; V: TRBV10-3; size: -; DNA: TGTGCCATCAGCCCGGGGACTAGTTCGGCCAATGAGCAGTTCTTC; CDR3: CAISPGTSSANEQFF
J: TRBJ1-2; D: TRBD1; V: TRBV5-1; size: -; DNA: TGCGCCAGCAGCGGGGGACAGGGTCTTTATGGCTACACCTTC; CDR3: CASSGGQGLYGYTF
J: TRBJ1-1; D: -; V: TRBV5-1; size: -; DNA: TGCGCCAGCATGCGGACTGGCGGCAGAAACACTGAAGCTTTCTTT; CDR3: CASMRTGGRNTEAFF
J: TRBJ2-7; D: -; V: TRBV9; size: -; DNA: TGTGCCAGCAGCGTAGCTTCATCCACGGGAGAGCAGTACTTC; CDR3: CASSVASSTGEQYF
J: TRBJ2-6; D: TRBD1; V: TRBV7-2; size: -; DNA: TGTGCCAGCAGCTTAGTAGCAGGGGGCACCTCTGGGGCCAACGTCCTGACTTTC; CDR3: CASSLVAGGTSGANVLTF
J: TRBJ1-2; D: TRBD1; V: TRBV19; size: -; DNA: TGTGCCAGTAGTATGGACAGGGGTAGAGGCGGCTACACCTTC; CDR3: CASSMDRGRGGYTF
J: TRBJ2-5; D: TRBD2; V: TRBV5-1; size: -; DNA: TGCGCCAGCAGCTTTACTAGCGGGATTGTGGAGACCCAGTACTTC; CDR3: CASSFTSGIVETQYF
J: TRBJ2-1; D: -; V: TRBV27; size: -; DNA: TGTGCCAGCAGATCTGAACGTCAGGGAAGCTACAATGAGCAGTTCTTC; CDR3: CASRSERQGSYNEQFF
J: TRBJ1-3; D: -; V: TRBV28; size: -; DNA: TGTGCCAGCAGTTTAAGAAGGATTGGAGACACCATATATTTT; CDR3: CASSLRRIGDTIYF
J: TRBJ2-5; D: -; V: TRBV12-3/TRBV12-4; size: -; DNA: TGTGCCAGCAGTCTACGAGAGACCCAGTACTTC; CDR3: CASSLRETQYF
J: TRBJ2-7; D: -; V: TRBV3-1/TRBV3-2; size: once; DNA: TGTGCCAGCAGCCAAGGGCACCTCTCCTACGAGCAGTACTTC; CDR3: CASSQGHLSYEQYF
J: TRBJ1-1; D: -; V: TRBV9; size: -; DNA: TGTGCCAGCAGCGTAGGAAACAGGGCGAACACTGAAGCTTTCTTT; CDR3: CASSVGNRANTEAFF
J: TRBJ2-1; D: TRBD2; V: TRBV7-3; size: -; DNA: TGTGCCAGCAGCATGTTAGCGGGAGGGGCCTACAATGAGCAGTTCTTC; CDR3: CASSMLAGGAYNEQFF
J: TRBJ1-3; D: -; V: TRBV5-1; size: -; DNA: TGCGCCAGCAGACCCGGACATACCTCTGGAAACACCATATATTTT; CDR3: CASRPGHTSGNTIYF
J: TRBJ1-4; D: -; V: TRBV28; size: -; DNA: TGTGCCAGCAGTGATCCGGGAGTACTTAATGAAAAACTGTTTTTT; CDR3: CASSDPGVLNEKLFF
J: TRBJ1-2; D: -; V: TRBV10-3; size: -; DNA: TGTGCCATCCGTCAGGGCCTGGGACTAAACTATGGCTACACCTTC; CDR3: CAIRQGLGLNYGYTF
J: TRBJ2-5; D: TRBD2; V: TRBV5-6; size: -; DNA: TGTGCCAGCAGCCGACTAGCGGGAGAAGGGGAGACCCAGTACTTC; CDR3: CASSRLAGEGETQYF
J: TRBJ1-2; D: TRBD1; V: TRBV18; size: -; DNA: TGTGCCAGCTCACCTTTCCCATCGTCGGGACAGGGACGCTATGGCTACACCTTC; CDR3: CASSPFPSSGQGRYGYTF
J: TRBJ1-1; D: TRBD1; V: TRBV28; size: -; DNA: TGTGCCAGCAGTGGATGGACAGGGCGCAACACTGAAGCTTTCTTT; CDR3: CASSGWTGRNTEAFF
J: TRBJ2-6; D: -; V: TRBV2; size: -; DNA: TGTGCCAGCAGCGCCTTTACAAGCTCTGGGGCCAACGTCCTGACTTTC; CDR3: CASSAFTSSGANVLTF
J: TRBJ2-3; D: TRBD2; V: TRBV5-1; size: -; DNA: TGCGCCAGCAGCCTCCTGGTCGGGGGGACAGATACGCAGTATTTT; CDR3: CASSLLVGGTDTQYF
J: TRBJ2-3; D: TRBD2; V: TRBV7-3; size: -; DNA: TGTGCCAGCAGCCCCAGCGGGAGCGGAGCAGATACGCAGTATTTT; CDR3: CASSPSGSGADTQYF
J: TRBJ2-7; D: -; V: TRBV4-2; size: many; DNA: TGTGCCAGCAGCCCACGTGACGGGAGCTCCTACGAGCAGTACTTC; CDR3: CASSPRDGSSYEQYF
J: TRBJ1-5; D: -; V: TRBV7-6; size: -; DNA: TGTGCCAGCAGCTTAGATGGTAGTCAGCCCCAGCATTTT; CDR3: CASSLDGSQPQHF
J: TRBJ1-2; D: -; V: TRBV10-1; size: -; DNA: TGCGCCAGCGGTGGGGCCGAGGGCTACACCTTC; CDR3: CASGGAEGYTF
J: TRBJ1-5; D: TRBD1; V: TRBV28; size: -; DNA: TGTGCCAGCAGTCTTCAGACAGGGGGCCAGAACCAGCCCCAGCATTTT; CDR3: CASSLQTGGQNQPQHF
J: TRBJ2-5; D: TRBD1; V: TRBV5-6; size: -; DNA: TGTGCCAGCAGCTTACCCTGGACAGGGCGAGGAGAGACCCAGTACTTC; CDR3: CASSLPWTGRGETQYF
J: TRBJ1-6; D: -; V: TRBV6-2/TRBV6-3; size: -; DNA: TGTGCCAGCAGTTACGACAGGAAAGCTTCGGGTTTTGCCCCGTCACCCCTCCACTTT; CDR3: CASSYDRKASGFAPSPLHF
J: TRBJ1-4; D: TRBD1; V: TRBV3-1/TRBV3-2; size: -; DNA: TGTGCCAGCAGCCAGAGGGGACAGATGGCTAATGAAAAACTGTTTTTT; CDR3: CASSQRGQMANEKLFF
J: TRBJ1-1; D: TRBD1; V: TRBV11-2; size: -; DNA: TGTGCCAGCAGCCCGGGACAGGGAAATGGTTACACTGAAGCTTTCTTT; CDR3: CASSPGQGNGYTEAFF
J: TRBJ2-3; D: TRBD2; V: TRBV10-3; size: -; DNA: TGTGCCATCAGTGAGTCGGGGGGGAGGCGGGAGCTGACAGATACGCAGTATTTT; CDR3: CAISESGGRRELTDTQYF
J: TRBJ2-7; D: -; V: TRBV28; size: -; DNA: TGTGCCAGCGGCAGTTTTCAGGGCGCGTTCTACGAGCAGTACTTC; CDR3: CASGSFQGAFYEQYF
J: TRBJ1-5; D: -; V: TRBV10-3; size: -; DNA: TGTGCCATCAGTGCCGACAGAAATCAGCCCCAGCATTTT; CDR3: CAISADRNQPQHF
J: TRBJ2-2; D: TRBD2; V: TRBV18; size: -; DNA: TGTGCCAGCTCACCGCGGGAGTCCGTCACCGGGGAGCTGTTTTTT; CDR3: CASSPRESVTGELFF
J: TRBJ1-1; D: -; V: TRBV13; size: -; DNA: TGTGCCAGCAGCTTAAGGGCACAGGGTGTTGAAGCTTTCTTT; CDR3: CASSLRAQGVEAFF
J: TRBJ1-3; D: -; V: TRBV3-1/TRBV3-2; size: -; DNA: TGTGCCAGCAGCCAAGATCGAACGGGCTCTGGAAACACCATATATTTT; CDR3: CASSQDRTGSGNTIYF